This T cell receptor (beta chain) was recovered during a study of OX40 agonist ivuxolimab in advanced cancers. This clone has only one observation. Data came from immunoSEQ multiplex PCR; TCRdb stores just in-frame clones and leaves some out. Of approximately 69,000 clones in the sample, 80% to 90% are singletons; the top ten hold more than 0.65%. Sequencing was performed on CD4+ or CD8+ T cells sorted from blood, taken in a trial of the OX40 agonist ivuxolimab. This receptor was obtained from an adult with an advanced solid tumor such as melanoma, head and neck, liver or kidney cancer.

The CDR3 protein is CASSPPEGRDQPQHF. CDR3 DNA: TGTGCCAGCTCACCACCGGAGGGGCGAGATCAGCCCCAGCATTTT. The rearrangement links TRBV18 to TRBJ1-5, with D possibly matching TRBD1 (5 bases). Germline V gene data show CDR1 as KGHSH and CDR2 as LQKENI. The CDR3 has 15 residues. V was pared by 0 bases and J by 5 bases, with 11 bases between.